A single sample is the source of the 31 T cell receptor beta chains below, sequenced in a study of cytomegalovirus exposure and HLA in healthy donors (dated by TCRdb to 2017 to 2019). Library construction relied on the immunoSEQ multiplex PCR assay. The multiplex PCR relied on a mix of 60 forward primers for TCR Vbeta segments and 13 reverse primers for TCR Jbeta segments. In TCRdb, the immuneACCESS table is reduced to in-frame sequences with V and J assigned. These tables do not hold every clone; where another copy was compared, an unresolved V gene accounts for under half, and the others remain unexplained. The sample table contains approximately 100,000 clones; only one count was recorded for about 80% of them. Roughly 12% of the sample belongs to the ten largest clones. Material for sequencing was PBMCs. The receptors originated from a woman aged 35 to 49 in good health and CMV-seropositive.

This chain connects TRBV29-1 to TRBJ1-3; D unresolved. Germline CDR1 reads SQVTM; CDR2 reads ANQGSEA. The V and J ends lost 8 bases and 0 bases respectively, with 17 bases between them. This CDR3 spans 15 amino acids. The CDR3 nucleotides are TGCAGCTCTGGTTCGGGAACTTACTCTGGAAACACCATATATTTT. Amino acids: CSSGSGTYSGNTIYF.

The chain carries TRBV11-3 and TRBJ2-6; the match to TRBD1 covers 8 bases. From germline, CDR1 is SGHNT and CDR2 YENEEA. V shed 5 bases and J 0 bases; nucleotides not matched to a gene: 12. This CDR3 is 19 amino acids long. The CDR3 nucleotides are TGTGCCAGCAGCCCCCTGGCCGGGACAGGACACTCTGGGGCCAACGTCCTGACTTTC. This sequence encodes CASSPLAGTGHSGANVLTF.

The chain uses TRBV27 and TRBJ1-1; D is unclear. From germline, CDR1 is MNHEY and CDR2 SMNVEV (reference sequence). The CDR3 sequence is 14 residues long. Trimming left V 5 bases short and J 5 bases short, with 15 bases between. This CDR3 is CASSPTSAFTEAFF. In nucleotides, the CDR3 is TGTGCCAGCAGTCCTACCTCTGCCTTTACTGAAGCTTTCTTT.

The V call is TRBV6-6, the J call TRBJ1-4, with D tentatively TRBD1 (6 bases). Germline values: CDR1 MNHNY, CDR2 SVGAGI (reference sequence). V was pared by 6 bases and J by 4 bases, with 12 bases between. The CDR3 extends over 14 amino acids. The CDR3 nucleotides read TGTGCCAGCAGCTACGGGGACAATAATGAAAAACTGTTTTTT. It translates to CASSYGDNNEKLFF.

The V call is TRBV7-9, the J call TRBJ2-5; the match to TRBD2 covers 14 bases. CDR3 size: 19 residues. Trimming removed 5 bases from V and 4 bases from J; junction bases left unmatched: 15. Germline assignment: CDR1 SEHNR and CDR2 FQNEAQ (reference sequence). CDR3 amino acids: CASSRYLGLAGGYGETQYF. Written as DNA, the CDR3 is TGTGCCAGCAGCAGATACCTCGGACTAGCGGGGGGTTATGGAGAGACCCAGTACTTC.

The V gene is TRBV5-1, the J gene TRBJ1-1; D is uncertain. Germline V gene lookup returns CDR1 SGHRS and CDR2 YFSETQ. The V gene lost 1 base and the J gene lost 4 bases, with 11 bases spanning the gap. The CDR3 totals 14 residues. CDR3 bases: TGCGCCAGCAGCTTGCAGTCCGGGTCCACTGAAGCTTTCTTT. Encoded protein: CASSLQSGSTEAFF.

This rearrangement joins TRBV6-5 to TRBJ1-6; D possibly corresponds to TRBD1 (6 bases). Trimming pared 6 bases from V and 10 bases from J, leaving 16 bases between. The CDR3 is 14 residues long. The germline V gene has CDR1 MNHEY and CDR2 SVGAGI. In DNA form, the CDR3 reads TGTGCCAGCAGCCGGACAGACAAGGAATCACCCCTCCACTTT. Its protein product is CASSRTDKESPLHF.

The rearrangement links TRBV7-9 to TRBJ2-7; D is ambiguous. This CDR3 has 15 amino acids. Germline V gene lookup returns CDR1 SEHNR and CDR2 FQNEAQ (reference sequence). Trimming pared 2 bases from V and 2 bases from J, leaving 13 bases between. In DNA, the CDR3 is TGTGCCAGCAGCTTACTAGGAGCGCTTGCCTACGAGCAGTACTTC. It encodes CASSLLGALAYEQYF.

The V call is TRBV6-1, the J call TRBJ1-1, with TRBD1 as a possible D gene (6 bases). The CDR3 length is 14 residues. The V gene lost 4 bases and the J gene lost 2 bases, with 11 bases spanning the gap. Germline V CDR1 and CDR2: MNHNS, SASEGT. DNA for the CDR3: TGTGCCAGCAGTGTCGGGGGGCGAAACACTGAAGCTTTCTTT. Residues: CASSVGGRNTEAFF.

This clone was observed a handful of times. The V gene is TRBV15, the J gene TRBJ2-2, with 13 bases matching TRBD2. The length of the CDR3 is 17 residues. The germline gives CDR1 LNHNV, CDR2 YYDKDF (reference sequence). The trim removed 3 bases at V and 6 bases at J, leaving 7 bases unmatched. CDR3 protein: CATSRAMGLAGSGELFF. The CDR3 region has the DNA TGTGCCACCAGCAGGGCTATGGGACTAGCGGGGTCCGGGGAGCTGTTTTTT.

V usage is TRBV30 and J usage is TRBJ1-4; D is uncertain. Trimming cost V 5 bases and J 4 bases, with 5 bases left between them. Germline CDR1 and CDR2: GTSNPN and SVGIG (reference sequence). The CDR3 has 11 amino acids. The CDR3 sequence: CAWSFNEKLFF. Written as DNA, the CDR3 is TGTGCCTGGTCCTTTAATGAAAAACTGTTTTTT.

This clone was seen only once. The rearrangement joins TRBV10-1 to TRBJ2-1; 9 bases agree with TRBD2. Trimming cost V 5 bases and J 3 bases; bases outside gene matches: 2. CDR1 is WNHNN and CDR2 is SYGVQD in the germline V gene (reference sequence). The CDR3 is made up of 14 amino acids. The CDR3 nucleotides are TGCGCCAGCAGTACGACTAGCGGCTACAATGAGCAGTTCTTC. Translating it yields CASSTTSGYNEQFF.

The rearrangement links TRBV5-1 to TRBJ2-5; no firm D call. The V gene's germline CDR1 is SGHRS and CDR2 YFSETQ. Trimming left V 3 bases short and J 2 bases short, with 8 bases between. The CDR3 length is 13 residues. CDR3 region: CASSSARQETQYF. As DNA, the CDR3 is TGCGCCAGCAGCTCCGCTAGACAAGAGACCCAGTACTTC.

The chain joins TRBV4-1 to TRBJ2-5, with 7 bases identical to TRBD1. V shed 1 base, J shed 4 bases, and the junction held 9 bases outside the gene matches. Germline CDR1 MGHRA, CDR2 YSYEKL. This CDR3 is built from 16 residues. The DNA for the CDR3 is TGCGCCAGCAGCCAAGCGCTACAGGGGAGAGGAGAGACCCAGTACTTC. This encodes CASSQALQGRGETQYF.

J is TRBJ2-7 and V is TRBV6-5; a possible D gene is TRBD2 (7 bases). In germline, CDR1 is MNHEY, CDR2 SVGAGI. V lost 4 bases, J lost 0 bases, and 13 bases lay in between. This CDR3 has 15 residues. The CDR3 region is CASSSGGGSSYEQYF. CDR3 nucleotide sequence: TGTGCCAGCAGTTCTGGGGGGGGCAGCTCCTACGAGCAGTACTTC.

V and J are TRBV6-5 and TRBJ1-2; D gene ambiguous. Germline V gene data show CDR1 as MNHEY and CDR2 as SVGAGI. V lost 7 bases to trimming and J lost 7 bases, with 16 bases between them. The CDR3 is made up of 13 amino acids. The CDR3: CASTPRGLSGYTF. Written as DNA, the CDR3 is TGTGCCAGCACCCCACGGGGTTTAAGTGGCTACACCTTC.

V is TRBV14 and J is TRBJ1-1; the match to TRBD1 covers 11 bases. The V and J ends lost 2 bases and 0 bases, in that order; junction bases with no gene match: 14. The length of the CDR3 is 20 residues. Germline-derived CDR1 and CDR2 are SGHDN and FVKESK. In DNA, the CDR3 is TGTGCCAGCAGCCAACTTCCGTGGGACAGGGGGAAAGTGGTGAACACTGAAGCTTTCTTT. Its translation: CASSQLPWDRGKVVNTEAFF.

V usage is TRBV19 and J usage is TRBJ1-2, with TRBD1 matching over 9 bases. Germline V gives CDR1 LNHDA, CDR2 SQIVND (reference sequence). The CDR3 extends over 13 amino acids. J gave up 4 bases and V 7 bases, and 4 bases lay outside the gene matches. CDR3 DNA: TGTGCCAGTAAGGACAGGGGCGGCTATGGCTACACCTTC. Residues: CASKDRGGYGYTF.

This rearrangement joins TRBV7-3 to TRBJ1-1; 7 nucleotides match TRBD1. CDR3 length: 13 residues. CDR1 SGHTA and CDR2 FQGTGA come from the germline V gene. V trimming: 5 bases; J trimming: 10 bases; junction bases outside the gene matches: 10. CDR3 loop: CASSPQEGAPAFF. CDR3 DNA: TGTGCCAGCAGCCCCCAGGAGGGGGCGCCAGCTTTCTTT.

The chain carries TRBV5-6 and TRBJ1-6; no clear D gene. The CDR3 sequence is 14 residues long. Germline-derived CDR1 and CDR2 are SGHDT and YYEEEE. V was clipped by 2 bases and J by 7 bases, with 10 bases between them. CDR3 amino acids: CASSLRSPNSPLHF. DNA of the CDR3: TGTGCCAGCAGCTTACGGAGCCCAAATTCACCCCTCCACTTT.

This clone has only a few counts. The chain joins TRBV7-2 to TRBJ2-3; 7 bases are a match to TRBD1. The V gene end was trimmed by 0 bases and the J gene end by 7 bases; junction bases not matched to a gene: 10. The CDR3 is 16 residues long. Germline CDR1 SGHTA, CDR2 FQGNSA. This CDR3 is CASSLALRTGRNTQYF. The CDR3 DNA reads as TGTGCCAGCAGCTTAGCCCTCCGGACAGGCCGAAATACGCAGTATTTT.

This clone has more than one count but fewer than ten. The chain employs TRBV2 and TRBJ1-2, with 9 bases aligning to TRBD1. The germline CDR1 and CDR2 sequences are SNHLY and FYNNEI. The V gene end was trimmed by 5 bases and the J gene end by 4 bases; junction bases not matched to a gene: 11. This CDR3 has 16 residues. CDR3 amino acids: CASSTGTGYGRYGYTF. The CDR3 bases are TGTGCCAGCAGTACCGGGACAGGGTATGGGCGCTATGGCTACACCTTC.

The chain uses TRBV4-1 and TRBJ1-5; D not certain. V lost 1 base and J 9 bases, leaving 7 bases between the germline ends. From germline, CDR1 is MGHRA and CDR2 YSYEKL. This CDR3 region has 12 residues. CDR3 sequence reads: CASSQVAGPQHF. In DNA, the CDR3 is TGCGCCAGCAGCCAAGTAGCGGGGCCCCAGCATTTT.

This clone was seen more than once but under ten times. This chain connects TRBV6-5 to TRBJ1-6, with D perhaps TRBD1 (5 bases). This CDR3 is 13 amino acids long. V dropped 7 bases and J dropped 9 bases, with 13 bases sitting between them. CDR1 is MNHEY, CDR2 SVGAGI, per germline. The CDR3 sequence: CASTAGSSSPLHF. As DNA, the CDR3 is TGTGCCAGCACCGCAGGGTCAAGTTCACCCCTCCACTTT.

The J gene is TRBJ2-1, the V gene TRBV5-6; 8 bases agree with TRBD1. The trim removed 0 bases at V and 4 bases at J, leaving 3 bases unmatched. Germline loops: CDR1 SGHDT, CDR2 YYEEEE. The CDR3 runs 15 residues. CDR3 residues: CASSLGTGNYNEQFF. CDR3 DNA sequence: TGTGCCAGCAGCTTGGGGACAGGGAATTACAATGAGCAGTTCTTC.

The chain recombines TRBV9 with TRBJ2-5; D not certain. V lost 4 bases, J lost 1 base, and 5 bases lay in between. Germline-derived CDR1 and CDR2 are SGDLS and YYNGEE. CDR3 size: 12 residues. CDR3 region: CASSPGQETQYF. The CDR3, as DNA: TGTGCCAGCAGCCCGGGCCAAGAGACCCAGTACTTC.

This clone occurred a few times. The gene calls are TRBV30 and TRBJ2-2, with TRBD1 as a possible D gene (6 bases). This CDR3 spans 13 amino acids. CDR1 GTSNPN and CDR2 SVGIG come from the germline V gene (reference sequence). V lost 4 bases to trimming and J lost 5 bases, with 11 bases between them. CDR3 region: CAWIRGRTGELFF. The CDR3 nucleotides are TGTGCCTGGATCAGGGGAAGGACCGGGGAGCTGTTTTTT.

The V call is TRBV9, the J call TRBJ2-7, with 9 positions matching TRBD1. Germline lookup yields CDR1 SGDLS and CDR2 YYNGEE. The V segment lost 4 bases and the J segment 8 bases; nucleotides outside the gene matches: 10. The CDR3 has 14 residues. The CDR3, as DNA: TGTGCCAGCAGCTCAACAGGGGGCGCCGATAAGCAGTACTTC. As protein: CASSSTGGADKQYF.

V usage is TRBV5-1 and J usage is TRBJ2-5; TRBD2 matches at 8 bases. Germline V gene data show CDR1 as SGHRS and CDR2 as YFSETQ. The CDR3 length is 16 residues. The junction had 11 bases not matched to a gene; V was cut back by 5 bases and J by 2 bases. This chain's CDR3 is CASRLPQRGPQETQYF. In DNA form, the CDR3 reads TGCGCCAGCAGGCTGCCCCAGCGGGGGCCTCAAGAGACCCAGTACTTC. The entire variable domain, with the rest obtained from reference TRBV5-1 and TRBJ2-5, is as follows: KAGVTQTPRYLIKTRGQQVTLSCSPISGHRSVSWYQQTPGQGLQFLFEYFSETQRNKGNFPGRFSGRQFSNSRSEMNVSTLELGDSALYLCASRLPQRGPQETQYFGPGTRLLVL.

The J gene is TRBJ1-1, the V gene TRBV5-4; 9 positions agree with TRBD1. V dropped 4 bases and J dropped 2; count of bases not matched to a gene: 12. CDR3 size: 17 residues. Germline assignment: CDR1 SGHNT and CDR2 YYREEE (reference sequence). CDR3 loop: CASSRPLQGQGNTEAFF. CDR3 sequence (DNA): TGTGCCAGCAGCCGACCCCTTCAGGGACAGGGCAACACTGAAGCTTTCTTT.

The V call is TRBV4-2, the J call TRBJ1-1, with 7 bases aligning to TRBD1. This CDR3 contains 14 residues. Germline CDR1 LGHNA, CDR2 YNFKEQ. The junction had 3 bases not matched to a gene; V was cut back by 0 bases and J by 5 bases. The CDR3: CASSQEQGWTEAFF. The DNA of the CDR3 is TGTGCCAGCAGCCAAGAACAGGGGTGGACTGAAGCTTTCTTT.